This passage covers 23 T cell receptor beta chains from one sample sequenced in a study of CXCR3-negative and CXCR3-positive naive CD8 T cells. The study made its TRB cDNA libraries by 5' RACE, adding UMI labels. With the 5' RACE reads reprocessed, TCRdb shows one record per CDR3 protein and no DNA. Its listing shows some 8,000 distinct CDR3 sequences. Sequences were obtained from naive CXCR3- CD8+ T cells from blood. Subset reported: CD45RO-CCR7+CD27+CD95- naive CD8+ T cells lacking CXCR3 (TNR3-). The source is a human donor in good health. Some clones in this sample may be carry-over from other donors' samples.

This clonotype is labeled medium-sized based on frequency. The chain uses TRBV20-1 and TRBJ2-1; TCRdb's D gene call, TRBD1, goes unchecked for lack of DNA. The CDR3 totals 15 residues. The germline gives CDR1 DFQATT, CDR2 SNEGSKA (reference sequence). CDR3 residues: CSARDRGRVDNEQFF.

J is TRBJ2-1 and V is TRBV6-2 or TRBV6-3; checking the TCRdb D call of TRBD1 is not possible without DNA. Germline-derived CDR1 and CDR2 are MNHEY and SVGEGT. The CDR3 spans 17 residues. The CDR3: CASSYVGGQGLYNEQFF.

CDR3 in amino acids: CASSQVSANSNQPQHF. The chain employs TRBV4-1 and TRBJ1-5. This CDR3 contains 16 residues. The germline V gene has CDR1 MGHRA and CDR2 YSYEKL.

The chain has TRBV6-6 and TRBJ1-4; TCRdb proposes TRBD1, but this gene call is untestable without DNA. CDR1 and CDR2 from the germline V gene are MNHNY and SVGAGI (reference sequence). The CDR3 spans 17 residues. The CDR3 sequence is CASSYSPRTATIEKLFF.

The J gene is TRBJ2-1, the V gene TRBV4-1. Germline CDR1 and CDR2: MGHRA and YSYEKL. This CDR3 is built from 11 residues. The CDR3 protein is CASSQNNEQFF.

The rearrangement uses TRBV20-1 and TRBJ2-7; TCRdb reports TRBD1, a call that lacks DNA to check it against. CDR1 and CDR2 (germline): DFQATT, SNEGSKA (reference sequence). This CDR3 is built from 16 residues. The CDR3 reads CSARGGAGYSSYEQYF.

In terms of frequency, this clonotype is medium-sized. The chain employs TRBV7-2 and TRBJ1-1. Germline CDR1 SGHTA, CDR2 FQGNSA. The CDR3 loop spans 17 amino acids. The CDR3 sequence is CASSLAFRGRANTEAFF.

This clonotype counts as medium-sized (0.01 to 0.1%) by frequency. This rearrangement joins TRBV29-1 to TRBJ2-3; the D call from TCRdb, TRBD2, cannot be confirmed without DNA. This CDR3 is 16 amino acids long. The germline V gene has CDR1 SQVTM and CDR2 ANQGSEA. CDR3 residues: CSVEDRTSGSSDTQYF.

This sequence joins TRBV5-1 and TRBJ2-1. The germline CDR1 and CDR2 sequences are SGHRS and YFSETQ. The CDR3 contains 15 residues. The chain's CDR3 is CASSGVGLSVNEQFF. The full variable domain, its missing parts supplied by reference TRBV5-1 and TRBJ2-1, is KAGVTQTPRYLIKTRGQQVTLSCSPISGHRSVSWYQQTPGQGLQFLFEYFSETQRNKGNFPGRFSGRQFSNSRSEMNVSTLELGDSALYLCASSGVGLSVNEQFFGPGTRLTVL.

The rearrangement uses TRBV29-1 and TRBJ1-1; as DNA is missing, the TRBD1 call by TCRdb cannot be tested. Germline lookup yields CDR1 SQVTM and CDR2 ANQGSEA. This CDR3 is 12 amino acids long. The CDR3: CSVEGDRTEAFF. Variable domain in full (rest from reference TRBV29-1 and TRBJ1-1): SAVISQKPSRDICQRGTSLTIQCQVDSQVTMMFWYRQQPGQSLTLIATANQGSEATYESGFVIDKFPISRPNLTFSTLTVSNMSPEDSSIYLCSVEGDRTEAFFGQGTRLTVV.

This clonotype shows up as medium-sized by frequency. This sequence joins TRBV10-3 and TRBJ2-1; the TRBD2 assignment by TCRdb is unverifiable without DNA. This CDR3 region has 17 residues. CDR1 is ENHRY, CDR2 SYGVKD, per germline. This CDR3 reads CAISVAEGGSSYNEQFF.

This rearrangement joins TRBV5-1 to TRBJ2-7. The germline V gene encodes CDR1 SGHRS and CDR2 YFSETQ. This CDR3 is built from 12 residues. The CDR3: CASSPGSYEQYF.

This clonotype shows up as medium-sized by frequency. The chain combines TRBV12-3 or TRBV12-4 with TRBJ1-1. This CDR3 contains 17 residues. The CDR3 region is CASSYPAGGTENTEAFF.

CDR3 sequence: CASSLSVQETQYF. This chain connects TRBV7-7 to TRBJ2-5. This CDR3 region has 13 residues. Germline V gene data show CDR1 as SSHAT and CDR2 as FNYEAQ (reference sequence).

This rearrangement joins TRBV29-1 to TRBJ2-3; TCRdb's D gene call, TRBD1, goes unchecked for lack of DNA. In germline, CDR1 is SQVTM, CDR2 ANQGSEA. This CDR3 comprises 14 residues. The CDR3 sequence is CSVQGWESTDTQYF.

The chain carries TRBV5-1 and TRBJ2-1. Looked up from germline, CDR1 is SGHRS and CDR2 is YFSETQ. This CDR3 is built from 17 residues. This CDR3 is CASSLVSGGIAHNEQFF.

V is TRBV27 and J is TRBJ2-6; TCRdb returns TRBD2, unconfirmable since there is no DNA. This CDR3 contains 14 residues. CDR1 is MNHEY and CDR2 is SMNVEV in the germline V gene (reference sequence). The CDR3 protein is CASSPAGRANVLTF.

This clonotype shows up as medium-sized by frequency. This chain links TRBV6-2 or TRBV6-3 with TRBJ1-1; TCRdb gives TRBD1 as the D gene, but with no DNA this cannot be confirmed. Germline V gene sequence: CDR1 MNHEY, CDR2 SVGEGT. This CDR3 region has 14 residues. The CDR3 sequence is CASRPLGTLRGAFF.

This clonotype is identified as medium-sized from frequency. V gene TRBV27 combines with J gene TRBJ2-2. This CDR3 is built from 15 residues. Germline-derived CDR1 and CDR2 are MNHEY and SMNVEV (reference sequence). The CDR3: CASSFLPTEAGELFF.

This clonotype registers medium-sized (0.01 to 0.1%) by frequency. The chain combines TRBV28 with TRBJ1-2; TCRdb calls TRBD1, which cannot be checked without DNA. Per the germline V gene, CDR1 is MDHEN and CDR2 is SYDVKM. This CDR3 comprises 16 residues. The CDR3 region is CATNEPTGVSNYGYTF.

The chain has TRBV11-2 and TRBJ2-2; the D call of TRBD1 rests on TCRdb alone, since no DNA is present to check it. Looked up from germline, CDR1 is SGHAT and CDR2 is FQNNGV. CDR3 length equals 14 residues. CDR3 region: CASSLAGDNGELFF.

Considering frequency, this clonotype is medium-sized. The chain couples TRBV4-1 to TRBJ2-7; the TCRdb call, TRBD1, lacks DNA for checking. The CDR3 length is 14 residues. Germline CDR1 and CDR2: MGHRA and YSYEKL. This chain's CDR3 is CASSRGTGTYEQYF.

This clonotype is classed as medium-sized by frequency. The rearrangement uses TRBV2 and TRBJ2-1. This CDR3 is built from 13 residues. Germline values: CDR1 SNHLY, CDR2 FYNNEI. CDR3 residues: CASSETVAVEQFF. Full variable domain (missing parts from reference TRBV2 and TRBJ2-1): EPEVTQTPSHQVTQMGQEVILRCVPISNHLYFYWYRQILGQKVEFLVSFYNNEISEKSEIFDDQFSVERPDGSNFTLKIRSTKLEDSAMYFCASSETVAVEQFFGPGTRLTVL.